The rows below give T cell receptor beta chains drawn from one sample of a study of response to subunit inactivated influenza vaccine. From the RT-PCR reads, TCRdb called clonotypes with MiXCR, one entry per CDR3 protein. The sample comprises about 520,000 distinct CDR3 sequences, less than 7.5% of which are singletons, and around 13% rests with the top ten. The input for sequencing was PBMCs from blood, taken less than 25 months after vaccination. These receptor sequences come from a man aged 45-69 years who received an inactivated influenza vaccine. Both conserved end residues are part of each CDR3. D genes are given only for firm matches. Clone size is shown for a subset of rows, as once, few, many or a class of expanded clone.

CDR3 | DNA | J | D | V | size
CASSYPGQGKAEQFF | TGTGCCAGCAGCTATCCGGGACAGGGAAAGGCTGAGCAGTTCTTC | TRBJ2-1 | TRBD1 | TRBV7-2 | .
CASSLAGGTGFTYEQYF | TGTGCCAGCAGCTTAGCTGGCGGGACAGGTTTTACCTACGAGCAGTACTTC | TRBJ2-7 | TRBD1 | TRBV7-9 | many
CASSEGGNRDTQYF | TGTGCCAGCAGTGAGGGGGGGAATCGGGATACGCAGTATTTT | TRBJ2-3 | . | TRBV28 | many
CACPRTGSLADTQYF | TGTGCCTGTCCACGGACAGGGAGTTTGGCAGATACGCAGTATTTT | TRBJ2-3 | TRBD1 | TRBV30 | few
CASSPGTTHTGELFF | TGTGCCAGCAGCCCCGGGACTACCCACACCGGGGAGCTGTTTTTT | TRBJ2-2 | TRBD2 | TRBV6-1 | few
CASSPFATGELFF | TGTGCCAGCAGTCCTTTTGCCACCGGGGAGCTGTTTTTT | TRBJ2-2 | . | TRBV6-2/TRBV6-3 | few
CASSHMGISGANVLTF | TGTGCCAGCAGCCATATGGGGATTTCTGGGGCCAACGTCCTGACTTTC | TRBJ2-6 | . | TRBV3-1 | .
CAISRQDRLETQYF | TGTGCCATCAGCAGACAGGACAGGCTCGAGACCCAGTACTTC | TRBJ2-5 | TRBD1 | TRBV10-3 | few
CSVAGTPTSYNEQFF | TGCAGCGTAGCCGGGACTCCGACCTCCTACAATGAGCAGTTCTTC | TRBJ2-1 | . | TRBV29-1 | .
CSASRGNGELFF | TGCAGTGCTAGTAGGGGGAACGGGGAGCTGTTTTTT | TRBJ2-2 | . | TRBV20-1 | many
CASSQEAGRRETQYF | TGTGCCAGCAGCCAAGAGGCTGGACGCCGAGAGACCCAGTACTTC | TRBJ2-5 | . | TRBV4-2 | .
CASSLSLSGEQFF | TGTGCCAGCAGTTTATCGTTAAGCGGGGAGCAGTTCTTC | TRBJ2-1 | . | TRBV27 | few
CASSESGRTGETQYF | TGTGCCAGCAGTGAGAGCGGGAGAACCGGGGAGACCCAGTACTTC | TRBJ2-5 | TRBD2 | TRBV25-1 | .
CASSPQASAKGTDTQYF | TGTGCCAGCAGCCCTCAAGCTAGCGCAAAGGGCACAGATACGCAGTATTTT | TRBJ2-3 | . | TRBV9 | .
CSASRPNLSSYNSPLHF | TGCAGTGCTAGTCGGCCCAATTTGAGCTCCTATAATTCACCCCTCCACTTT | TRBJ1-6 | . | TRBV20-1 | .
CASSLAQGAETQYF | TGTGCCAGCAGCTTAGCACAGGGGGCTGAGACCCAGTACTTC | TRBJ2-5 | TRBD1 | TRBV7-2 | few
CAIRGTSGRNEQFF | TGTGCCATCAGAGGGACTAGCGGGAGGAATGAGCAGTTCTTC | TRBJ2-1 | TRBD2 | TRBV10-3 | few
CASSLSSDEKLFF | TGTGCCAGCAGCTTATCGTCGGATGAAAAACTGTTTTTT | TRBJ1-4 | . | TRBV7-9 | many
CASTSGSHSGGNEQFF | TGTGCCAGTACTAGCGGGTCCCACAGTGGAGGCAATGAGCAGTTCTTC | TRBJ2-1 | TRBD2 | TRBV6-1 | .
CSVDGALMGRTEAFF | TGCAGCGTTGATGGGGCCCTCATGGGGAGAACTGAAGCTTTCTTT | TRBJ1-1 | . | TRBV29-1 | few
CASSPPDGTYEQYF | TGTGCCAGCTCACCACCGGACGGAACCTACGAGCAGTACTTC | TRBJ2-7 | . | TRBV18 | .
CASSLTPVSYEQYF | TGCGCCAGCAGCTTGACGCCGGTATCCTACGAGCAGTACTTC | TRBJ2-7 | . | TRBV5-1 | few
CASRPGLVLEQYF | TGTGCCAGCCGGCCGGGACTGGTTTTGGAGCAGTACTTC | TRBJ2-7 | . | TRBV6-1 | .
CASSITGQNTEAFF | TGCGCCAGCAGTATTACAGGGCAGAACACTGAAGCTTTCTTT | TRBJ1-1 | . | TRBV5-1 | many
CASSITPFEQFF | TGTGCCAGCAGTATCACGCCTTTTGAGCAGTTCTTC | TRBJ2-1 | . | TRBV12-3/TRBV12-4 | .
CASRLRDYNEQYF | TGTGCCAGCAGGCTCCGGGACTACAACGAGCAGTACTTC | TRBJ2-7 | TRBD2 | TRBV28 | few
CASSRFPTDTGELFF | TGTGCCAGCAGTCGTTTTCCCACCGACACCGGGGAGCTGTTTTTT | TRBJ2-2 | . | TRBV9 | .
CASSPPPGQGTDTQYF | TGTGCCAGCTCACCACCGCCAGGACAGGGCACAGATACGCAGTATTTT | TRBJ2-3 | TRBD1 | TRBV18 | .
CSARGTPGEKLFF | TGCAGTGCACGGGGAACTCCAGGAGAAAAACTGTTTTTT | TRBJ1-4 | . | TRBV20-1 | many
CASSLASSNQPQHF | TGTGCCAGCAGTTTGGCCAGTAGCAATCAGCCCCAGCATTTT | TRBJ1-5 | . | TRBV12-3/TRBV12-4 | many
CASRTGTSNTDTQYF | TGTGCCAGCAGGACCGGGACTAGCAACACAGATACGCAGTATTTT | TRBJ2-3 | TRBD2 | TRBV2 | few
CASSPTGQGSTDTQYF | TGTGCCAGCAGCCCCACCGGACAGGGAAGCACAGATACGCAGTATTTT | TRBJ2-3 | TRBD1 | TRBV2 | many
CASSQTGTAYSNQPQHF | TGCGCCAGCAGCCAGACCGGGACCGCGTATAGCAATCAGCCCCAGCATTTT | TRBJ1-5 | . | TRBV4-1 | many
CCARDPAGRSGANVLTF | TGCTGTGCTAGAGATCCTGCGGGCCGCTCTGGGGCCAACGTCCTGACTTTC | TRBJ2-6 | . | TRBV20-1 | .
CASRDRIYTDTQYF | TGTGCCAGCCGGGACAGGATTTACACAGATACGCAGTATTTT | TRBJ2-3 | TRBD1 | TRBV6-1 | few
CASSSGSLRNQPQHF | TGTGCCAGCTCATCCGGCTCCCTTCGCAATCAGCCCCAGCATTTT | TRBJ1-5 | . | TRBV18 | .
CASSDQDRDGTDTQYF | TGCGCCAGCAGTGACCAGGACAGGGATGGCACAGATACGCAGTATTTT | TRBJ2-3 | TRBD1 | TRBV10-2 | .
CASSLAGPLNTEAFF | TGTGCCAGCAGCTTAGCGGGGCCCTTGAACACTGAAGCTTTCTTT | TRBJ1-1 | . | TRBV7-6 | .
CASSLAGWTEAFF | TGTGCCAGCAGCTTAGCAGGGTGGACTGAAGCTTTCTTT | TRBJ1-1 | . | TRBV7-2 | many
CATSRDRGTPQETQYF | TGTGCCACCAGCAGAGACCGCGGGACTCCACAAGAGACCCAGTACTTC | TRBJ2-5 | . | TRBV15 | few
CASRGQVNTEAFF | TGTGCCAGCAGGGGTCAGGTGAACACTGAAGCTTTCTTT | TRBJ1-1 | . | TRBV12-3/TRBV12-4 | many
CASSPGRHFSEKLFF | TGTGCCAGCAGCCCCGGGCGGCATTTCAGTGAAAAACTGTTTTTT | TRBJ1-4 | . | TRBV3-1 | few
CASSYSIGGQTTEAFF | TGTGCCAGCAGTTACTCGATCGGGGGACAGACCACTGAAGCTTTCTTT | TRBJ1-1 | TRBD1 | TRBV6-5 | few
CASSWGLAGGPNTGELFF | TGTGCCAGTAGTTGGGGACTAGCGGGAGGACCGAACACCGGGGAGCTGTTTTTT | TRBJ2-2 | TRBD2 | TRBV19 | many
CAIGRGTSYNEQFF | TGTGCCATAGGGCGGGGTACGAGCTACAATGAGCAGTTCTTC | TRBJ2-1 | . | TRBV10-3 | .
CASSLGAETQYF | TGTGCCAGCAGCTTAGGTGCTGAGACCCAGTACTTC | TRBJ2-5 | . | TRBV7-2 | many
CASSILAGATGELFF | TGTGCCAGTAGTATATTAGCGGGAGCCACCGGGGAGCTGTTTTTT | TRBJ2-2 | TRBD2 | TRBV19 | few
CSVDHNQETQYF | TGCAGCGTTGATCACAACCAAGAGACCCAGTACTTC | TRBJ2-5 | . | TRBV29-1 | many
CASSQEEGWSTDTQYF | TGCGCCAGCAGCCAAGAGGAGGGGTGGAGCACAGATACGCAGTATTTT | TRBJ2-3 | . | TRBV4-3 | few
CASRGGFRGQVGKTDTQYF | TGTGCCAGCAGAGGGGGTTTTAGGGGGCAAGTGGGGAAAACAGATACGCAGTATTTT | TRBJ2-3 | TRBD1 | TRBV6-1 | few
CSACPTSDPSTDTQYF | TGCAGTGCCTGCCCTACTAGCGATCCTAGCACAGATACGCAGTATTTT | TRBJ2-3 | TRBD2 | TRBV20-1 | many